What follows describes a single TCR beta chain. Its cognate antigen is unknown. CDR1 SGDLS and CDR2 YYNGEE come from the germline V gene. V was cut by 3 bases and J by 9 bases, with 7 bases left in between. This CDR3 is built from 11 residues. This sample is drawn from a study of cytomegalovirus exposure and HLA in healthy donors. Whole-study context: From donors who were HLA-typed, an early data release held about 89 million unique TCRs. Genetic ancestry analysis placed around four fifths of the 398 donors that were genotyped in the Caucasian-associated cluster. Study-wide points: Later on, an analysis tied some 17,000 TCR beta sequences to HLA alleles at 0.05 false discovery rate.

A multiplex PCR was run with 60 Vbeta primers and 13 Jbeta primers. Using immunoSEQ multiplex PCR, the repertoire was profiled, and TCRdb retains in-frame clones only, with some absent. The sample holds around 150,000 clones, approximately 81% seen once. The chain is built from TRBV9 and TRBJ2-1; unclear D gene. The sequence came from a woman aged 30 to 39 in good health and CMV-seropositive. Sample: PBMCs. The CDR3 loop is CASSGAGEQFF. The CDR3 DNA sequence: TGTGCCAGCAGCGGAGCTGGTGAGCAGTTCTTC.